A selection of T cell receptor beta chains follows, all from one sample in a study of cytomegalovirus exposure and HLA in healthy donors. Sequenced by immunoSEQ multiplex PCR; TCRdb stores in-frame clones only, minus some. The repertoire holds fewer than 110,000 clones, around 73% seen once, with roughly 8% in the top ten. Material: PBMCs. Receptor source: a man under 40 in good health and CMV-seronegative. CDR3s include the opening cysteine and the closing phenylalanine or tryptophan. A D gene is named only where the DNA matches it firmly. Part of the rows lack a size; the others show once, few, many or a class for expanded clones.

TRBJ2-2 TRBV10-3 - - CASSRGPGELFF TGTGCCTCAAGCAGGGGTCCCGGGGAGCTGTTTTTT
TRBJ2-1 TRBV27 TRBD2 - CASSLAEVSGSHWGYNEQFF TGTGCCAGCAGTTTAGCTGAGGTTAGCGGGAGTCATTGGGGCTACAATGAGCAGTTCTTC
TRBJ1-3 TRBV5-8 - - CASSLGGGSGNTIYF TGTGCCAGCAGCTTGGGCGGGGGCTCTGGAAACACCATATATTTT
TRBJ2-1 TRBV5-1 - - CASSLEALANNEQFF TGCGCCAGCAGCTTGGAAGCGCTAGCGAACAATGAGCAGTTCTTC
TRBJ1-5 TRBV27 TRBD1 - CASSRTGLGNQPQHF TGTGCCAGCAGTAGGACAGGACTGGGCAATCAGCCCCAGCATTTT
TRBJ2-2 TRBV5-1 - few CASSLDRANTGELFF TGCGCCAGCAGCTTGGACAGGGCGAACACCGGGGAGCTGTTTTTT
TRBJ2-7 TRBV9 TRBD1 - CASSEVLGTGVSEQYF TGTGCCAGCAGCGAAGTACTCGGGACAGGGGTTTCCGAGCAGTACTTC
TRBJ2-3 TRBV5-6 - few CASSPSGDTQYF TGTGCCAGCTCCCCGAGTGGAGATACGCAGTATTTT
TRBJ2-1 TRBV11-2 TRBD1 - CASSRDRGLANEQFF TGTGCCAGCAGCAGGGACAGGGGTTTGGCCAATGAGCAGTTCTTC
TRBJ2-3 TRBV27 TRBD2 - CASGKPGTRTDTQYF TGTGCCAGCGGTAAACCCGGGACTAGGACGGATACGCAGTATTTT
TRBJ1-1 TRBV20-1 - few CSARVSGTAFF TGCAGTGCTAGAGTCAGTGGTACAGCTTTCTTT
TRBJ1-1 TRBV5-6 - few CASSLPSTLALFF TGTGCCAGCAGCTTGCCGTCAACCCTAGCCTTATTCTTT
TRBJ2-5 TRBV5-6 - - CASSPLGNQETQYF TGTGCCAGCAGCCCACTAGGGAACCAAGAGACCCAGTACTTC
TRBJ2-7 TRBV30 TRBD2 - CAWSATSGRVAEQYF TGTGCCTGGAGTGCGACTAGCGGGAGGGTTGCCGAGCAGTACTTC
TRBJ1-3 TRBV29-1 - - CSVSTGNSGNTIYF TGCAGCGTATCCACAGGGAACTCTGGAAACACCATATATTTT
TRBJ1-1 TRBV29-1 - few CSVGTRGNTEAFF TGCAGCGTTGGTACCAGGGGGAACACTGAAGCTTTCTTT
TRBJ2-5 TRBV2 TRBD2 - CASSGTSGDQETQYF TGTGCCAGCAGTGGGACTAGCGGGGACCAAGAGACCCAGTACTTC
TRBJ1-5 TRBV6-1 - - CASIRGAGNQPQHF TGTGCCAGCATTAGGGGCGCGGGCAATCAGCCCCAGCATTTT
TRBJ2-7 TRBV2 - few CASSEEVGPGGSYEQYF TGTGCCAGCAGTGAAGAAGTAGGGCCCGGGGGCTCCTACGAGCAGTACTTC
TRBJ2-6 TRBV5-1 - - CASSLGGVTSGANVLTF TGCGCCAGCAGCTTGGGGGGCGTGACCTCTGGGGCCAACGTCCTGACTTTC
TRBJ2-7 TRBV30 - - CAWGLGGAAGSYEQYF TGTGCCTGGGGGCTGGGTGGAGCGGCAGGCTCCTACGAGCAGTACTTC